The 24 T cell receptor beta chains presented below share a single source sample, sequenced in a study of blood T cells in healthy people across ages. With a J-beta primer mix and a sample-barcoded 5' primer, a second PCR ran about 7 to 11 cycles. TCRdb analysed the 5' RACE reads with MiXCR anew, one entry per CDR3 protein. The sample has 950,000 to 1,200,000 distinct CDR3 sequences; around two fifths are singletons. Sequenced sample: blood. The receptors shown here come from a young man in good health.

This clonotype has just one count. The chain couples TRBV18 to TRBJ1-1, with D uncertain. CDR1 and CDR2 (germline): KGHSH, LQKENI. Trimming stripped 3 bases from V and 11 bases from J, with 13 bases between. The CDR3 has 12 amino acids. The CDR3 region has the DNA TGTGCCAGCTCACCGGCGGGGAGGGATGCTTTCTTT. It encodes CASSPAGRDAFF.

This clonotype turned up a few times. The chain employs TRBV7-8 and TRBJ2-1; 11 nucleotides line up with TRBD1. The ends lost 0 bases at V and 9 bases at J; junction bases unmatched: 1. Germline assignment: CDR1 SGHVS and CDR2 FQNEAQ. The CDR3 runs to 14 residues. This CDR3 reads CASSLAGQGVEQFF. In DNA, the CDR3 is TGTGCCAGCAGCTTAGCGGGACAGGGGGTTGAGCAGTTCTTC.

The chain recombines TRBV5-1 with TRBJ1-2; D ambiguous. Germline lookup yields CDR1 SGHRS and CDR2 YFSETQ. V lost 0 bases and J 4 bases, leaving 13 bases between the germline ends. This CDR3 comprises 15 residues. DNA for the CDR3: TGCGCCAGCAGCTTGGATCCTGGGGAGGTCTATGGCTACACCTTC. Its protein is CASSLDPGEVYGYTF.

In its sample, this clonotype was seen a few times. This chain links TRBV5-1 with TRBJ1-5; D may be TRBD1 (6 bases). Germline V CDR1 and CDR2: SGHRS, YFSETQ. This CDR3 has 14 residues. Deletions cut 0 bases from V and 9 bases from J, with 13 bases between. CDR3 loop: CASSLVPGDLPQHF. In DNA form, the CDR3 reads TGCGCCAGCAGCTTGGTGCCAGGGGACCTGCCCCAGCATTTT.

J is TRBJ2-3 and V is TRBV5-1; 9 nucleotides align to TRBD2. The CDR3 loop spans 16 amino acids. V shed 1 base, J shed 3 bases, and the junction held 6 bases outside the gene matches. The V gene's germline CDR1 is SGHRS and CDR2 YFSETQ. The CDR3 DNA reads TGCGCCAGCAGCTTGAGCTCTAGCGGGGTGACAGATACGCAGTATTTT. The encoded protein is CASSLSSSGVTDTQYF.

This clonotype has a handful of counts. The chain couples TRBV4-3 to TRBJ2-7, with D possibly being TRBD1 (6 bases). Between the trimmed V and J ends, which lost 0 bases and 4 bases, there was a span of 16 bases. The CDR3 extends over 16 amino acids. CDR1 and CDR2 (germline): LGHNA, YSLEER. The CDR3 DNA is TGCGCCAGCAGCCAAGATATCACAGGGCAACCTTACGAGCAGTACTTC. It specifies CASSQDITGQPYEQYF.

Here the CDR3 DNA reads TGTGCCAGCAATAATCTTGTGGGGGGAAGAACCGGGGAGCTGTTTTTT. It translates to CASNNLVGGRTGELFF. The rearrangement joins TRBV7-2 to TRBJ2-2, with D possibly TRBD2 on 6 matching bases. The V end was cut by 7 bases, the J end by 5 bases, with 20 bases between. Germline V gene lookup returns CDR1 SGHTA and CDR2 FQGNSA. The CDR3 sequence is 16 residues long.

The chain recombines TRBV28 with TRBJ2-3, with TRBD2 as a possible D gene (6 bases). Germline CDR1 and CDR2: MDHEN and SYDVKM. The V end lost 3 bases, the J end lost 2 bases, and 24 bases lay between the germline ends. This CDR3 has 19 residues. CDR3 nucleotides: TGTGCCAGCAGTTTGGGGGTGAGGACGGGGGAGAGCTTCACAGATACGCAGTATTTT. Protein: CASSLGVRTGESFTDTQYF.

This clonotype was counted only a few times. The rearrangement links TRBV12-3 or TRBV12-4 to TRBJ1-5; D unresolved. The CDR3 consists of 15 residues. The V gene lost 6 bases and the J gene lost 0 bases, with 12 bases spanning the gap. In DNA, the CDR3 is TGTGCCAGCAGCCTCGACACTTCTAGCAATCAGCCCCAGCATTTT. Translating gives CASSLDTSSNQPQHF.

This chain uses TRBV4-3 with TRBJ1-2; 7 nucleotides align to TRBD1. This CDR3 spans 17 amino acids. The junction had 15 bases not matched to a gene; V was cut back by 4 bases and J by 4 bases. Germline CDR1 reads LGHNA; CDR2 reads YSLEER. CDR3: CASSPDPTGQEPYGYTF. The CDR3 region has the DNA TGCGCCAGCAGCCCCGATCCTACCGGACAGGAACCCTATGGCTACACCTTC.

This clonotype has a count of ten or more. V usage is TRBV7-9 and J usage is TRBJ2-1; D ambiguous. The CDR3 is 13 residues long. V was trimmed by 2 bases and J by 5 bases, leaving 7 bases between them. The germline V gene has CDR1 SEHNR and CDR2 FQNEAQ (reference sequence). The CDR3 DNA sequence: TGTGCCAGCAGCTTATCCGCTAACAATGAGCAGTTCTTC. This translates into CASSLSANNEQFF.

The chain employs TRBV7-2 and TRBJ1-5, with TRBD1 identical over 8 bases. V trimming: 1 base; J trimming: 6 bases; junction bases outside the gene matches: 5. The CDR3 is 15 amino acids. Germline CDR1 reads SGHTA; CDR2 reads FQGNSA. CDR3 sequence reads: CASSLETGASQPQHF. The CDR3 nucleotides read TGTGCCAGCAGCTTAGAGACAGGGGCAAGTCAGCCCCAGCATTTT. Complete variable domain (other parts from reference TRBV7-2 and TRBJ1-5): GAGVSQSPSNKVTEKGKDVELRCDPISGHTALYWYRQSLGQGLEFLIYFQGNSAPDKSGLPSDRFSAERTGGSVSTLTIQRTQQEDSAVYLCASSLETGASQPQHFGDGTRLSIL.

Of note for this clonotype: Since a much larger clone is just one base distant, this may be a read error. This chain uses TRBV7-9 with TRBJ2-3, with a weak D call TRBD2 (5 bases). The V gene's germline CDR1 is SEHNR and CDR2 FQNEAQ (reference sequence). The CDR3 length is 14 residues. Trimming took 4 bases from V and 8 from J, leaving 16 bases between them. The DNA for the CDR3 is TGTGCCAGCAGCTCGGACTCTTGCCCCCTTACGCAGTATTTT. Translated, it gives CASSSDSCPLTQYF.

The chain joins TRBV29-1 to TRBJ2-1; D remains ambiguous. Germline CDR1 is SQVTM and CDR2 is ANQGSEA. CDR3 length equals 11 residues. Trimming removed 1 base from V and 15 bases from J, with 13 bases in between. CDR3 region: CSVEGSGRRFF. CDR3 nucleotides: TGCAGCGTTGAAGGATCAGGACGTCGGTTCTTC.

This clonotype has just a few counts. The CDR3 spells CASSPPQGLEQFF. For the CDR3, the DNA is TGTGCCAGCTCACCACCTCAGGGGCTGGAGCAGTTCTTC. The chain recombines TRBV18 with TRBJ2-1, with D tentatively TRBD1 (6 bases). Germline CDR1 is KGHSH and CDR2 is LQKENI. V shed 0 bases and J shed 10 bases, with 10 bases lying between them. The CDR3 spans 13 residues. Full variable domain (remainder filled in from reference TRBV18 and TRBJ2-1): NAGVMQNPRHLVRRRGQEARLRCSPMKGHSHVYWYRQLPEEGLKFMVYLQKENIIDESGMPKERFSAEFPKEGPSILRIQQVVRGDSAAYFCASSPPQGLEQFFGPGTRLTVL.

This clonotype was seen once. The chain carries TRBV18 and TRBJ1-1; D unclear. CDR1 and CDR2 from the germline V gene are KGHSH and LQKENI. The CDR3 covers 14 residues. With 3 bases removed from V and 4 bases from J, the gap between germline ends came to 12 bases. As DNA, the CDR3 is TGTGCCAGCTCACCTTTCACTCCGAGCACTGAAGCTTTCTTT. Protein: CASSPFTPSTEAFF.

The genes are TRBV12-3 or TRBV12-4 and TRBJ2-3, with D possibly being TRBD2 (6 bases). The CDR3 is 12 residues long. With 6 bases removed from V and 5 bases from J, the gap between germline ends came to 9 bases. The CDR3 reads CASREGLDTQYF. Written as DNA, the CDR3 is TGTGCCAGCAGGGAGGGACTAGATACGCAGTATTTT.

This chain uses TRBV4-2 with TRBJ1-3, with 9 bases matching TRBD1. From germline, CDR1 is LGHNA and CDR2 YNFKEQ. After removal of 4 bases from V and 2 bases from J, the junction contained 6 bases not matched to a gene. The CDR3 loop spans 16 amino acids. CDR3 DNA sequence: TGTGCCAGCAGCCTCGACAGACAGGGGGCTGGAAACACCATATATTTT. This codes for CASSLDRQGAGNTIYF.

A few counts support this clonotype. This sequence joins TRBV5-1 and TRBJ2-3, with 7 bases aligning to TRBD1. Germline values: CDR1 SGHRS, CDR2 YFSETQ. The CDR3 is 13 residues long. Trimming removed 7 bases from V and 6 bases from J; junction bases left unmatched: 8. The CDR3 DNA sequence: TGCGCCAGCTGGGGGACAGTCGGGGATACGCAGTATTTT. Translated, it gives CASWGTVGDTQYF.

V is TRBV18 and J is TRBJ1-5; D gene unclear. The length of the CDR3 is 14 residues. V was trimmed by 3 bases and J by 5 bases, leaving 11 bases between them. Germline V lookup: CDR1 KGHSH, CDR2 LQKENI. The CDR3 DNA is TGTGCCAGCTCACCTAACGCGGGGTATCAGCCCCAGCATTTT. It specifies CASSPNAGYQPQHF.

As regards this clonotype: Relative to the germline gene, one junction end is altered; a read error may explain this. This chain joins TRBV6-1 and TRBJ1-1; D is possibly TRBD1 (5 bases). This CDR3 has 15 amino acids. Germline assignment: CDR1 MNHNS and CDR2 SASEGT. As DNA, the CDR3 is TGCGCCAGCAGTGAAGCACCGGGACGTAACACTGAAGCTTTCTTT. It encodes CASSEAPGRNTEAFF.

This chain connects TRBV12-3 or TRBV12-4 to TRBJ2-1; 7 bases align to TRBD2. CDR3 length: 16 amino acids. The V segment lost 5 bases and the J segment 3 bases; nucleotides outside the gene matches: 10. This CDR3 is CASSTIGGNYYNEQFF. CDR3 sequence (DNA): TGTGCCAGCAGTACAATCGGGGGGAACTACTACAATGAGCAGTTCTTC.

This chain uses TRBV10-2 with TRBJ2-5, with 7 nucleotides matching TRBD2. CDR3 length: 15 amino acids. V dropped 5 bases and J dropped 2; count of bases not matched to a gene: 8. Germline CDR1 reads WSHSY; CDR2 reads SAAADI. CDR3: CASSPWGGDQETQYF. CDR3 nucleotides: TGCGCCAGCAGTCCCTGGGGGGGAGATCAAGAGACCCAGTACTTC.

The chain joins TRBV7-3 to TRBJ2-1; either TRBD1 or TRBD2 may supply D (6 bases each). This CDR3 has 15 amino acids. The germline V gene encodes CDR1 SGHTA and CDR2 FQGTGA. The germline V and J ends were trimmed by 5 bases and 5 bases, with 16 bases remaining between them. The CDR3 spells CASSLMGGRDNEQFF. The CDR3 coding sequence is TGTGCCAGCAGCCTGATGGGGGGCCGGGACAATGAGCAGTTCTTC.